This TCR beta chain stems from a study of vaccination effects on CD4 cells after COVID-19. As for the study in general: Post-vaccine sampling took place a median of 72 days after the second dose.

Data came from immunoSEQ multiplex PCR; TCRdb stores just in-frame clones and leaves some out. The sample holds 20,000 to 30,000 clones, 69% seen once. The study, taken as a whole, reports: The study enrolled few convalescent patients and sampled no early post-infection timepoints.

V shed 7 bases and J 6 bases; nucleotides not matched to a gene: 17. Germline CDR1 SGHAT, CDR2 FQNNGV. This CDR3 has 16 amino acids. In its sample, this clone was seen once. Its antigen is currently unknown. Antigen-specific CD4+ T cells were first expanded with viral peptide pools by the ViraFEST assay and only then sequenced. Following culture for under 12 days, CD4+ T cells were isolated. Two-dose vaccination with either BNT162b2 or mRNA-1273 was given to the participants. The TCR comes from a human donor who received a COVID-19 vaccine. The gene calls are TRBV11-2 and TRBJ1-2; 7 bases are a match to TRBD1. The input for sequencing was CD4+ T cells from PBMCs cultured with SARS-CoV-2 spike peptides, taken after COVID-19 vaccination. The CDR3 DNA is TGTGCCAGCACCTCAGACCGGGACAGCCCCCGTCATGGCTACACCTTC. Protein sequence: CASTSDRDSPRHGYTF.